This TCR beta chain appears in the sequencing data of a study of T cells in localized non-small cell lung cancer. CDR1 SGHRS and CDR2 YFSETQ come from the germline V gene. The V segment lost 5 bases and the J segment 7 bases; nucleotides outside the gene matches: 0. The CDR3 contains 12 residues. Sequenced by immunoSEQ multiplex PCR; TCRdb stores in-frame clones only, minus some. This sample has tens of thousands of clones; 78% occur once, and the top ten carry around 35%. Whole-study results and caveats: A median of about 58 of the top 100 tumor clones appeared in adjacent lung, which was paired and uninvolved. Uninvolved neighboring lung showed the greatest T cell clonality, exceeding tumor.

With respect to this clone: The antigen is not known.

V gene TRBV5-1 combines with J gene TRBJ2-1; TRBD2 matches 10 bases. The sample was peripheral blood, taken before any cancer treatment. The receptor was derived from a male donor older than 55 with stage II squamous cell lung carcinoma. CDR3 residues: CASRTSGNEQFF. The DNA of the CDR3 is TGCGCCAGCAGGACTAGCGGGAATGAGCAGTTCTTC.